This T cell receptor (beta chain) was recovered during a study of T cell responses to AZD1222 COVID-19 vaccine. Study-level background: Pooling of second doses given at about 4 or about 12 weeks was done.

Comment on this clone: The antigen is unknown.

This CDR3 region has 15 residues. The germline V gene encodes CDR1 LGHDT and CDR2 YNNKEL (reference sequence). V shed 1 base, J shed 8 bases, and the junction held 7 bases outside the gene matches. Study results and caveats: Targeting of unmutated variant regions was reportedly seen in nearly half of spike-specific TCRs. The number of AZD1222 recipients seropositive at baseline was only six. Donors were chiefly white British, with a greater number of females, and clonal diversity was perhaps underestimated.

Some clones are missing from TCRdb's copy, which holds only in-frame ones; the method was immunoSEQ multiplex PCR. Of around 120,000 clones in the sample, 87% are singletons; the top ten hold around a tenth. This TCR came from an adult in good health. Specimen: peripheral blood, collected on day 0 of AZD1222 vaccination. The gene calls are TRBV3-1 (or the pseudogene TRBV3-2) and TRBJ2-3; TRBD2 matches 9 bases. CDR3 residues: CASSQVSGGLGTQYF. The CDR3 nucleotides read TGTGCCAGCAGCCAAGTCAGCGGGGGGCTCGGTACGCAGTATTTT.